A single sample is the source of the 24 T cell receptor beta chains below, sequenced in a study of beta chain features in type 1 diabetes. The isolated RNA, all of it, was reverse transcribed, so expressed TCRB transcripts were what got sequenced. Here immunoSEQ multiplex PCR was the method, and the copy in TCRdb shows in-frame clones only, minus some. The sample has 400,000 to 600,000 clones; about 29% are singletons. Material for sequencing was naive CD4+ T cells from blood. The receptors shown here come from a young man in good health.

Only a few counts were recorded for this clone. CDR3 sequence: CSAYLMKREARNTGELFF. The CDR3 DNA reads TGCAGCGCCTACCTCATGAAGCGGGAGGCCCGGAACACCGGGGAGCTGTTTTTT. V is TRBV29-1 and J is TRBJ2-2, with 9 positions matching TRBD2. The CDR3 is 18 amino acids. Germline V gives CDR1 SQVTM, CDR2 ANQGSEA. With 7 bases clipped from V and 1 base from J, the junction kept 16 bases outside the gene matches.

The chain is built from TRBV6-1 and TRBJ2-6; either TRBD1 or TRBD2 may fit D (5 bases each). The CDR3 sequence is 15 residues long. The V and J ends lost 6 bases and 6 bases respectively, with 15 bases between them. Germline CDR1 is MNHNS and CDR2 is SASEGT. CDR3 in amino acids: CASSGKWGTANVLTF. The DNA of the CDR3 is TGTGCCAGCAGCGGGAAGTGGGGGACGGCCAACGTCCTGACTTTC.

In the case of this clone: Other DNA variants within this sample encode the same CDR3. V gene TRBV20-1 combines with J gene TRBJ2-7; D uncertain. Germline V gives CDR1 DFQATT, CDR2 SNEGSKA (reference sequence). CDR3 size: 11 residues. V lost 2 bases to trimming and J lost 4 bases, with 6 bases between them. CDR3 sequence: CSARSGYEQYF. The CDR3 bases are TGCAGTGCTAGATCCGGGTACGAGCAGTACTTC.

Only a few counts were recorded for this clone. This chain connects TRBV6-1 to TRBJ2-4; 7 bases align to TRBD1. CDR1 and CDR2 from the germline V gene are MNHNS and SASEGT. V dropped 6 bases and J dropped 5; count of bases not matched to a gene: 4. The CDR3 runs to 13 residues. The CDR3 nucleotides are TGTGCCAGCAGGAGGACAGGAGAAAACATTCAGTACTTC. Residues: CASRRTGENIQYF.

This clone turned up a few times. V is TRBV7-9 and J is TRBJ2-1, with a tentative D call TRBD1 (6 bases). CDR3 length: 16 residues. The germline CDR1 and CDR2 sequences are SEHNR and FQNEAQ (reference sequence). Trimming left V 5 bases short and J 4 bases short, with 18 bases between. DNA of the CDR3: TGTGCCAGCAGCCCCAGGGGCAGCTCTAGATACAATGAGCAGTTCTTC. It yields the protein CASSPRGSSRYNEQFF. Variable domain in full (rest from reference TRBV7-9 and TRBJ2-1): DTGVSQNPRHKITKRGQNVTFRCDPISEHNRLYWYRQTLGQGPEFLTYFQNEAQLEKSRLLSDRFSAERPKGSFSTLEIQRTEQGDSAMYLCASSPRGSSRYNEQFFGPGTRLTVL.

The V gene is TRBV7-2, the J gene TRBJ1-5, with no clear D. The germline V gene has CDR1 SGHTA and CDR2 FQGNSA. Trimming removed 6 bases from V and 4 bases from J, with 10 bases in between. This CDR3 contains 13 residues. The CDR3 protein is CASRLGQNQPQHF. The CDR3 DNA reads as TGTGCCAGCAGGCTAGGGCAGAATCAGCCCCAGCATTTT. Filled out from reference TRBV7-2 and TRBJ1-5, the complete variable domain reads GAGVSQSPSNKVTEKGKDVELRCDPISGHTALYWYRQSLGQGLEFLIYFQGNSAPDKSGLPSDRFSAERTGGSVSTLTIQRTQQEDSAVYLCASRLGQNQPQHFGDGTRLSIL.

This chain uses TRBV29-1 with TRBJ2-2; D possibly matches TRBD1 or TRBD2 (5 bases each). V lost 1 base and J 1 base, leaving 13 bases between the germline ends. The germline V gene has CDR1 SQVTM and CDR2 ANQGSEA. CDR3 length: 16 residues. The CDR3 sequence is CSVEGGPGKNTGELFF. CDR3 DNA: TGCAGCGTTGAAGGGGGACCAGGGAAGAACACCGGGGAGCTGTTTTTT.

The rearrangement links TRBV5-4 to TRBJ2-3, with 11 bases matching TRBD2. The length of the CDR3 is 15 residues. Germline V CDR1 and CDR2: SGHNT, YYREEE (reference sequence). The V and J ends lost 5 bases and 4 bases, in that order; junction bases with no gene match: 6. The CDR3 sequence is CASRITSGSSDTQYF. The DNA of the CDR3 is TGTGCCAGCAGAATAACTAGCGGGAGCTCAGATACGCAGTATTTT.

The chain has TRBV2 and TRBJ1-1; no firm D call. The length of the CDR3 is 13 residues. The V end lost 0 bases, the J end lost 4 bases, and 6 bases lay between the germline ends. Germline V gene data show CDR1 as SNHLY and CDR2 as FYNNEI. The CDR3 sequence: CASSEARGTEAFF. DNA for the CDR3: TGTGCCAGCAGTGAAGCGCGGGGCACTGAAGCTTTCTTT.

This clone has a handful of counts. This chain's CDR3 is CASSVRDGRAGEQFF. The CDR3 DNA sequence: TGTGCCAGCAGCGTCCGCGACGGGAGGGCCGGGGAGCAGTTCTTC. The gene calls are TRBV9 and TRBJ2-1; 8 bases agree with TRBD2. The junction had 11 bases not matched to a gene; V was cut back by 2 bases and J by 10 bases. The CDR3 covers 15 residues. From germline, CDR1 is SGDLS and CDR2 YYNGEE.

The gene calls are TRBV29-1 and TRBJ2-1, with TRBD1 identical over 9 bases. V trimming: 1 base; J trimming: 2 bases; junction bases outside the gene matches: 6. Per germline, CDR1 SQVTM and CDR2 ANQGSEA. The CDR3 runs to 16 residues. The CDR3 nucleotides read TGCAGCGTTGAAGTCCCCGGGACAGGGCCCTACAATGAGCAGTTCTTC. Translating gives CSVEVPGTGPYNEQFF.

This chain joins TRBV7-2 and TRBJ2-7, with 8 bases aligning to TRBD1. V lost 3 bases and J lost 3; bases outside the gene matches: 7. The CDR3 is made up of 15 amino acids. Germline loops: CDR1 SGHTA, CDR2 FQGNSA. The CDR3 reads CASSLDRQGNYEQYF. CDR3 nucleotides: TGTGCCAGCAGCTTGGACCGACAGGGGAACTACGAGCAGTACTTC. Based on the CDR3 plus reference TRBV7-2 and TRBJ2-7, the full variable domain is GAGVSQSPSNKVTEKGKDVELRCDPISGHTALYWYRQSLGQGLEFLIYFQGNSAPDKSGLPSDRFSAERTGGSVSTLTIQRTQQEDSAVYLCASSLDRQGNYEQYFGPGTRLTVT.

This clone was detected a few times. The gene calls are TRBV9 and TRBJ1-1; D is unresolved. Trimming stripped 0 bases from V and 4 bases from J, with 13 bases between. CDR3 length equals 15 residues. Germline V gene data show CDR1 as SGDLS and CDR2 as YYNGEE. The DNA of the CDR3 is TGTGCCAGCAGCGTAGAGGGCGCTTTGAGCACTGAAGCTTTCTTT. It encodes CASSVEGALSTEAFF.

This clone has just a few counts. CDR3 in amino acids: CASSREGHNLQETQYF. The CDR3 coding sequence is TGTGCCAGCAGCCGGGAGGGACATAACCTCCAAGAGACCCAGTACTTC. This rearrangement joins TRBV11-3 to TRBJ2-5, with 8 bases matching TRBD2. The CDR3 length is 16 residues. The V segment lost 5 bases and the J segment 1 base; nucleotides outside the gene matches: 9. Germline values: CDR1 SGHNT, CDR2 YENEEA. The full variable domain, in which reference TRBV11-3 and TRBJ2-5 provide the parts outside the CDR3, is EAGVVQSPRYKIIEKKQPVAFWCNPISGHNTLYWYLQNLGQGPELLIRYENEEAVDDSQLPKDRFSAERLKGVDSTLKIQPAELGDSAVYLCASSREGHNLQETQYFGPGTRLLVL.

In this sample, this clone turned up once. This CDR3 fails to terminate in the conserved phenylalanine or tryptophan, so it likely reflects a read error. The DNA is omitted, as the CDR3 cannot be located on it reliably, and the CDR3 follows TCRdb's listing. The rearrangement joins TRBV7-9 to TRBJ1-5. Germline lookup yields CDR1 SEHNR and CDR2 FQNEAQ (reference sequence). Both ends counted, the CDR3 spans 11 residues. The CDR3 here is CASSTPPARAR.

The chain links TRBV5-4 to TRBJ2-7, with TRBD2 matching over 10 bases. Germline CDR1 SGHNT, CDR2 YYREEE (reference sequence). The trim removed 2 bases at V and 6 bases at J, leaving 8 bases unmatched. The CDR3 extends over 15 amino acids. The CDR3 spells CASSFRTSGLGEQYF. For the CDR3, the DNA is TGTGCCAGCAGCTTCCGGACTAGCGGATTAGGCGAGCAGTACTTC.

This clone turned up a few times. For the CDR3, the DNA is TGTGCCAGCAGCTTGCCACTAGCGGTATACTCTGGGGCCAACGTCCTGACTTTC. Its protein is CASSLPLAVYSGANVLTF. The chain links TRBV5-4 to TRBJ2-6; 8 bases align to TRBD2. CDR1 SGHNT and CDR2 YYREEE come from the germline V gene (reference sequence). The CDR3 covers 18 residues. J lost 0 bases, V lost 1 base, and 6 bases had no gene match.

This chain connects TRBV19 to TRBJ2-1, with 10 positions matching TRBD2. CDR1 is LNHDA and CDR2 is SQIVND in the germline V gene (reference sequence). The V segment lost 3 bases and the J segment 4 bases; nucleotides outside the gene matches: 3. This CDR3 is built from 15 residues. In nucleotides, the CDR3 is TGTGCCAGTAGTATTGGACTAGCGGAGTACAATGAGCAGTTCTTC. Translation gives CASSIGLAEYNEQFF.

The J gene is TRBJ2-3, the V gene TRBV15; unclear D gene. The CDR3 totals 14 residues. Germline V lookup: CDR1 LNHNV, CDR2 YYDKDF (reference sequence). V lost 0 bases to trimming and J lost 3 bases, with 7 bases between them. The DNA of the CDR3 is TGTGCCACCAGCAGAGATCCCGGGACAGATACGCAGTATTTT. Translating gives CATSRDPGTDTQYF.

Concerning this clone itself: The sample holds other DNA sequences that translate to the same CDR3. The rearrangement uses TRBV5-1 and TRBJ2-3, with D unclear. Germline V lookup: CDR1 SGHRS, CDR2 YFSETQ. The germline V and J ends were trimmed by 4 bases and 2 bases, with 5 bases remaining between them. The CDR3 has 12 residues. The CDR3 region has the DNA TGCGCCAGCAGCCCGGTCACAGATACGCAGTATTTT. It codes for CASSPVTDTQYF. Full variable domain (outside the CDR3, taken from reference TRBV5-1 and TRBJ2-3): KAGVTQTPRYLIKTRGQQVTLSCSPISGHRSVSWYQQTPGQGLQFLFEYFSETQRNKGNFPGRFSGRQFSNSRSEMNVSTLELGDSALYLCASSPVTDTQYFGPGTRLTVL.

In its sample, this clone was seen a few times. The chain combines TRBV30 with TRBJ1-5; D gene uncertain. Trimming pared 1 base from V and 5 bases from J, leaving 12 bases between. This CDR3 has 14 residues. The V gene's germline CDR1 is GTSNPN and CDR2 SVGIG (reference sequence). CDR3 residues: CAWSGLSRDQPQHF. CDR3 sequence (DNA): TGTGCCTGGAGTGGACTCTCAAGGGATCAGCCCCAGCATTTT.

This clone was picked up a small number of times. CDR3 nucleotide sequence: TGTGCCAGCAGCGCTCGGACAGGAGCTGGCTACACCTTC. Translation: CASSARTGAGYTF. The J gene is TRBJ1-2, the V gene TRBV9; 7 nucleotides match TRBD1. Trimming took 3 bases from V and 7 from J; bases not matched to a gene: 6. Germline lookup yields CDR1 SGDLS and CDR2 YYNGEE. The CDR3 sequence is 13 residues long.

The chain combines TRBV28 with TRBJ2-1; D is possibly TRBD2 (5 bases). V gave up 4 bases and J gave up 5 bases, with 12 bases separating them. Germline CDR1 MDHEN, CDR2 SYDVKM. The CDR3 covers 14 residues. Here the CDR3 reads CASSSRRADNEQFF. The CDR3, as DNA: TGTGCCAGCAGTTCCCGGCGGGCAGACAATGAGCAGTTCTTC.

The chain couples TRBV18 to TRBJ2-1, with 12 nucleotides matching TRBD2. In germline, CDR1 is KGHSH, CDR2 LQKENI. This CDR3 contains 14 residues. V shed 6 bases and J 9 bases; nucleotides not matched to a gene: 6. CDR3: CASSSLAGGIEQFF. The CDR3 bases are TGTGCCAGCTCCTCACTAGCGGGAGGAATTGAGCAGTTCTTC.